A selection of T cell receptor beta chains follows, all from one sample in a study of T cells after posttransplantation cyclophosphamide. Clones were sequenced by immunoSEQ multiplex PCR, and TCRdb holds only the in-frame ones, with some missing. The table lists around 10,000 clones, no singletons, with about 25% in the top ten. Specimen: PBMCs, collected after allogeneic stem cell transplant with posttransplant cyclophosphamide. The receptors shown here come from a female patient in her thirties or forties who received an allogeneic stem cell transplant from a related donor, was CMV-positive, and had no GVHD. Some T cells may have come from the graft donor. The CDR3 runs from the conserved cysteine through the conserved F or W. Fields, in order: CDR3 DNA, CDR3 protein, clone size, D gene, J gene, V gene. A D gene is named only where the DNA matches it firmly. Size is omitted from some rows. Given values are once, few, many or a class for expanded clones.

CDR3nt: TGTGCCAGCAGTTACTTAATACAGGGGGGAGCAGAGACCCAGTACTTC; CDR3aa: CASSYLIQGGAETQYF; abundance: NA; d_gene: TRBD1; j_gene: TRBJ2-5; v_gene: TRBV6-6
CDR3nt: TGTGCCAGCAGTTCCAGGGTTCGGACGACAGGGGGCAATGAGCAGTTCTTC; CDR3aa: CASSSRVRTTGGNEQFF; abundance: many; d_gene: TRBD1; j_gene: TRBJ2-1; v_gene: TRBV12-3/TRBV12-4
CDR3nt: TGTGCCAGTAGTACCCCGGGACTAGCGGGGGGGCCCGGCACAGATACGCAGTATTTT; CDR3aa: CASSTPGLAGGPGTDTQYF; abundance: medium-sized; d_gene: TRBD2; j_gene: TRBJ2-3; v_gene: TRBV19
CDR3nt: TGTGCCAGCAGCTTGGGATCCGGGACAGGGTCCAATGAGCAGTTCTTC; CDR3aa: CASSLGSGTGSNEQFF; abundance: many; d_gene: TRBD1; j_gene: TRBJ2-1; v_gene: TRBV5-6
CDR3nt: TGTGCCAGCAGACAGGGACAGGGCGGCCAGCCCCAGCATTTT; CDR3aa: CASRQGQGGQPQHF; abundance: many; d_gene: TRBD1; j_gene: TRBJ1-5; v_gene: TRBV6-6
CDR3nt: TGTGCCAGCAGCGTCGACTACAGGGGGCGATACATTCAGTACTTC; CDR3aa: CASSVDYRGRYIQYF; abundance: many; d_gene: TRBD1; j_gene: TRBJ2-4; v_gene: TRBV28
CDR3nt: TGTGCCAGCAGTTTGGGACTCCCGAACACTGAAGCTTTCTTT; CDR3aa: CASSLGLPNTEAFF; abundance: many; d_gene: NA; j_gene: TRBJ1-1; v_gene: TRBV2
CDR3nt: TGCGCCAGCAGCTTGCGGACAGGCTACGAGCAGTACTTC; CDR3aa: CASSLRTGYEQYF; abundance: many; d_gene: TRBD1; j_gene: TRBJ2-7; v_gene: TRBV5-1
CDR3nt: TGTGCCAGCAGCTTAGCCTCGCGGGCGGGGGGGCTTCTCTACAATGAGCAGTTCTTC; CDR3aa: CASSLASRAGGLLYNEQFF; abundance: many; d_gene: TRBD2; j_gene: TRBJ2-1; v_gene: TRBV7-9
CDR3nt: TGTGCCAGCAGTTTAGGACTAGCTTATGAGCAGTTCTTC; CDR3aa: CASSLGLAYEQFF; abundance: NA; d_gene: TRBD2; j_gene: TRBJ2-1; v_gene: TRBV12-3/TRBV12-4
CDR3nt: TGTGCCACCAGTGATTTCCGGGACAGGGATCCCACAACCAATCAGCCCCAGCATTTT; CDR3aa: CATSDFRDRDPTTNQPQHF; abundance: few; d_gene: TRBD1; j_gene: TRBJ1-5; v_gene: TRBV24-1
CDR3nt: TGTGCCATCAGTGTTGGACAGGGGGCCTACAATGAGCAGTTCTTC; CDR3aa: CAISVGQGAYNEQFF; abundance: medium-sized; d_gene: TRBD1; j_gene: TRBJ2-1; v_gene: TRBV10-3
CDR3nt: TGCGCCAGCAGCCAAAGCAAGGGGCGCCGCTCTGGGGCCAACGTCCTGACTTTC; CDR3aa: CASSQSKGRRSGANVLTF; abundance: many; d_gene: NA; j_gene: TRBJ2-6; v_gene: TRBV4-1
CDR3nt: TGTGCCAGCAGTGAAGCGCGGGCCGCGCTGCGTAATGAAAAACTGTTTTTT; CDR3aa: CASSEARAALRNEKLFF; abundance: many; d_gene: NA; j_gene: TRBJ1-4; v_gene: TRBV6-1
CDR3nt: TGTGCCAGTTACGGTCTAGCGGGGGAGGAGACCCAGTACTTC; CDR3aa: CASYGLAGEETQYF; abundance: many; d_gene: TRBD2; j_gene: TRBJ2-5; v_gene: TRBV19
CDR3nt: TGTGCCAGCAGGGATTCCGGGACAGGAGATGGAAAACTGTTTTTT; CDR3aa: CASRDSGTGDGKLFF; abundance: many; d_gene: TRBD1; j_gene: TRBJ1-4; v_gene: TRBV7-3
CDR3nt: TGTGCCATCAGTTCGACAGGGGGCACCATATATTTT; CDR3aa: CAISSTGGTIYF; abundance: many; d_gene: TRBD1; j_gene: TRBJ1-3; v_gene: TRBV10-3
CDR3nt: TGTGCCAGCAGCGCGGGACAGTTTGGGATCGTCTACGAGCAGTACTTC; CDR3aa: CASSAGQFGIVYEQYF; abundance: few; d_gene: TRBD1; j_gene: TRBJ2-7; v_gene: TRBV9
CDR3nt: TGCGCCAGCAGTGACGCAGGGAGATTCAATCAGCCCCAGCATTTT; CDR3aa: CASSDAGRFNQPQHF; abundance: many; d_gene: NA; j_gene: TRBJ1-5; v_gene: TRBV10-2
CDR3nt: TGTGCCAGCAGGCGGTACGGTAGCGGGGGGCGAGAGACCCAGTACTTC; CDR3aa: CASRRYGSGGRETQYF; abundance: few; d_gene: TRBD2; j_gene: TRBJ2-5; v_gene: TRBV2
CDR3nt: TGTGCCAGCAGCCATACAGGGGCCTCCTACGAGCAGTACTTC; CDR3aa: CASSHTGASYEQYF; abundance: many; d_gene: TRBD1; j_gene: TRBJ2-7; v_gene: TRBV7-2
CDR3nt: TGTGCCAGCAGTTACGCGGGACAGGGAGTGGATGAGCAGTTCTTC; CDR3aa: CASSYAGQGVDEQFF; abundance: few; d_gene: TRBD1; j_gene: TRBJ2-1; v_gene: TRBV6-2/TRBV6-3
CDR3nt: TGTGCCACCAGCAAGAAGACAGGGGGCTGGGGCACAGATACGCAGTATTTT; CDR3aa: CATSKKTGGWGTDTQYF; abundance: many; d_gene: TRBD1; j_gene: TRBJ2-3; v_gene: TRBV15
CDR3nt: TGTGCCAGCAGTTTCGACAGGGTTCGCGAGACCCAGTACTTC; CDR3aa: CASSFDRVRETQYF; abundance: many; d_gene: TRBD1; j_gene: TRBJ2-5; v_gene: TRBV6-5
CDR3nt: TGTGCCAGCAGCCCTACCGGCGGTGGCTACACCTTC; CDR3aa: CASSPTGGGYTF; abundance: few; d_gene: NA; j_gene: TRBJ1-2; v_gene: TRBV9
CDR3nt: TGTGCCAGCAGTGAAACCGGGACACAACTGTACAATGAGCAGTTCTTC; CDR3aa: CASSETGTQLYNEQFF; abundance: many; d_gene: NA; j_gene: TRBJ2-1; v_gene: TRBV6-1